These 14 T cell receptor beta chains came from one sample sequenced in a study of blood T cell repertoires in COVID-19. Here immunoSEQ multiplex PCR was the method, and the copy in TCRdb shows in-frame clones only, minus some. The sample records some 490,000 clones, about nine tenths being singletons. Sample: PBMCs or T cells enriched from blood (not recorded which). Receptor source: a woman aged 55-69 years who had recovered from COVID-19.

This rearrangement joins TRBV6-5 to TRBJ2-3; D is uncertain. This CDR3 region has 15 residues. From germline, CDR1 is MNHEY and CDR2 SVGAGI. Trimming removed 7 bases from V and 0 bases from J, with 14 bases in between. The CDR3 loop is CASTEDTTSTDTQYF. DNA of the CDR3: TGTGCCAGCACCGAAGACACAACTAGCACAGATACGCAGTATTTT.

The V call is TRBV3-1 (or the pseudogene TRBV3-2), the J call TRBJ2-5, with D possibly matching TRBD2 (5 bases). The V gene's germline CDR1 is LGHDT and CDR2 YNNKEL (reference sequence). CDR3 length: 14 amino acids. Between the trimmed V and J ends, which lost 5 bases and 2 bases, there was a span of 12 bases. The CDR3 region is CASSSPRGQETQYF. Here the CDR3 DNA reads TGTGCCAGCAGCTCTCCTAGAGGGCAAGAGACCCAGTACTTC.

The sample holds a few counts of this clone. This chain uses TRBV5-4 with TRBJ2-2, with 9 bases aligning to TRBD2. V was clipped by 5 bases and J by 6 bases; unmatched bases: 11. The CDR3 is made up of 16 amino acids. The germline V gene has CDR1 SGHNT and CDR2 YYREEE (reference sequence). CDR3 residues: CASRPAGGTVAGELFF. The CDR3 DNA follows: TGTGCCAGCAGGCCCGCGGGGGGGACAGTGGCCGGGGAGCTGTTTTTT.

The chain recombines TRBV3-1 (or the pseudogene TRBV3-2) with TRBJ1-2, with 10 nucleotides matching TRBD1. The ends lost 6 bases at V and 6 bases at J; junction bases unmatched: 4. The CDR3 covers 13 residues. CDR1 and CDR2 from the germline V gene are LGHDT and YNNKEL (reference sequence). The CDR3 reads CASRLGQGHGYTF. The CDR3 DNA reads TGTGCCAGCAGGCTGGGACAGGGGCATGGCTACACCTTC.

This clone was counted only a few times. The V call is TRBV6-5, the J call TRBJ1-2; 7 bases are shared with TRBD1. This CDR3 contains 15 residues. The germline V gene has CDR1 MNHEY and CDR2 SVGAGI. After removal of 7 bases from V and 5 bases from J, the junction contained 13 bases not matched to a gene. CDR3 bases: TGTGCCAGCACCGACGGGATACAGGGGAAGTATGGCTACACCTTC. As protein: CASTDGIQGKYGYTF.

This chain uses TRBV7-8 with TRBJ1-1; no firm D call. CDR1 is SGHVS, CDR2 FQNEAQ, per germline. CDR3 length: 15 amino acids. V was cut by 2 bases and J by 0 bases, with 10 bases left in between. The CDR3 coding sequence is TGTGCCAGCAGCTTAATGGACTACCTGAACACTGAAGCTTTCTTT. Translating gives CASSLMDYLNTEAFF.

V gene TRBV2 combines with J gene TRBJ1-2; 7 bases agree with TRBD1. Trimming removed 4 bases from V and 8 bases from J; junction bases left unmatched: 4. Germline V CDR1 and CDR2: SNHLY, FYNNEI. There are 12 residues in the CDR3. The CDR3 DNA sequence: TGTGCCAGCAGTGGGGACAGAGAGGGCTACACCTTC. Protein sequence: CASSGDREGYTF.

In its sample, this clone was seen once. This chain joins TRBV9 and TRBJ2-3; 12 nucleotides line up with TRBD2. The germline gives CDR1 SGDLS, CDR2 YYNGEE. V was clipped by 3 bases and J by 4 bases; unmatched bases: 3. This CDR3 region has 15 residues. The CDR3 is CASSAASGGADTQYF. The CDR3 DNA reads as TGTGCCAGCAGCGCCGCTAGCGGGGGGGCAGATACGCAGTATTTT.

The rearrangement links TRBV7-9 to TRBJ1-5, with a possible D match to TRBD1 (6 bases). Trimming pared 4 bases from V and 0 bases from J, leaving 13 bases between. The germline V gene has CDR1 SEHNR and CDR2 FQNEAQ (reference sequence). There are 16 residues in the CDR3. CDR3 residues: CASSSNREHSNQPQHF. The CDR3 coding sequence is TGTGCCAGCAGCTCAAACAGGGAACATAGCAATCAGCCCCAGCATTTT.

The CDR3 nucleotides read TGCGCCAGCAGCTTGGTTGAGGGGGACACTGAAGCTTTCTTT. Residues: CASSLVEGDTEAFF. The chain joins TRBV5-1 to TRBJ1-1; D may be TRBD1 (6 bases). CDR3 length: 14 residues. With 0 bases removed from V and 3 bases from J, the gap between germline ends came to 9 bases. The V gene's germline CDR1 is SGHRS and CDR2 YFSETQ.

The rearrangement links TRBV30 to TRBJ2-4; D remains unclear. V was trimmed by 3 bases and J by 0 bases, leaving 12 bases between them. CDR1 and CDR2 (germline): GTSNPN, SVGIG (reference sequence). The CDR3 totals 15 residues. CDR3 DNA sequence: TGTGCCTGGAGACCTGGGCTCCTAGCCAAAAACATTCAGTACTTC. As protein: CAWRPGLLAKNIQYF. The full variable domain, in which reference TRBV30 and TRBJ2-4 provide the parts outside the CDR3, is SQTIHQWPATLVQPVGSPLSLECTVEGTSNPNLYWYRQAAGRGLQLLFYSVGIGQISSEVPQNLSASRPQDRQFILSSKKLLLSDSGFYLCAWRPGLLAKNIQYFGAGTRLSVL.

The rearrangement uses TRBV7-9 and TRBJ1-1, with 8 nucleotides matching TRBD1. The CDR3 is 14 residues long. Trimming at V came to 5 bases and at J to 5 bases, leaving 7 bases not matched to a gene. CDR1 is SEHNR, CDR2 FQNEAQ, per germline (reference sequence). The CDR3 sequence is CASSPGGWRTEAFF. The CDR3 coding sequence is TGTGCCAGCAGCCCAGGGGGCTGGCGAACTGAAGCTTTCTTT.

The gene calls are TRBV3-1 (or the pseudogene TRBV3-2) and TRBJ2-4; possible D gene TRBD2, 6 bases. V lost 4 bases and J lost 0, with 10 bases in between. The CDR3 totals 15 residues. Germline-derived CDR1 and CDR2 are LGHDT and YNNKEL (reference sequence). The CDR3 sequence: CASSRGDLAKNIQYF. CDR3 DNA sequence: TGTGCCAGCAGCCGCGGGGATTTAGCCAAAAACATTCAGTACTTC.

The chain couples TRBV12-3 or TRBV12-4 to TRBJ2-2; the D gene is possibly TRBD1 (6 bases). The V end was cut by 6 bases, the J end by 3 bases, with 8 bases between. This CDR3 comprises 13 residues. The CDR3, as DNA: TGTGCCAGCAGGTACAGGGACACCGGGGAGCTGTTTTTT. This encodes CASRYRDTGELFF.